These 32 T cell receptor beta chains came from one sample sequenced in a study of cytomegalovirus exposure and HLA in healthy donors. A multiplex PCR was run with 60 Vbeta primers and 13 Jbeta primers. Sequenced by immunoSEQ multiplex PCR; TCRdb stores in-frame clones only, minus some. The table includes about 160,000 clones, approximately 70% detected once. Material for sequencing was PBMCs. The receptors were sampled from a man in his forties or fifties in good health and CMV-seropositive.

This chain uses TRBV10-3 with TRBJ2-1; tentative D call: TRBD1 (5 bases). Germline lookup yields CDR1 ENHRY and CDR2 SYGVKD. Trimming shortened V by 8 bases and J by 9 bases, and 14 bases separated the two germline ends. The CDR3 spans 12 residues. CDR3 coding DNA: TGTGCCATCGGACCCAGGGTTCGTGAGCAGTTCTTC. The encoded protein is CAIGPRVREQFF.

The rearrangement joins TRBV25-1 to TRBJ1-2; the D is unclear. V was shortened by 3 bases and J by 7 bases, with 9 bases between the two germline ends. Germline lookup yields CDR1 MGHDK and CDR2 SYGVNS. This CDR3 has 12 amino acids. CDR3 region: CASSDGGSGYTF. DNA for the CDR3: TGTGCCAGCAGTGATGGAGGTAGTGGCTACACCTTC.

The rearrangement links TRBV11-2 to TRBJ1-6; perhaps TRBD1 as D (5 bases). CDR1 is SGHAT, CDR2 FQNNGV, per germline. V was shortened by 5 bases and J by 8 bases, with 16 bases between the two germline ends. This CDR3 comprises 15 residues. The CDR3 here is CASSPRALQDSPLHF. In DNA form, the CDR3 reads TGTGCCAGCAGCCCCCGGGCTCTACAGGATTCACCCCTCCACTTT.

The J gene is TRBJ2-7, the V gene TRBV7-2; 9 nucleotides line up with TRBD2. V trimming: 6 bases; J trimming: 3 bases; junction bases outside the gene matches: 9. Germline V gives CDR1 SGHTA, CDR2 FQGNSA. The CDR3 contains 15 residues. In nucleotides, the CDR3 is TGTGCCAGCAGTTTTACGTCTAGCGGGGTCTACGAGCAGTACTTC. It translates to CASSFTSSGVYEQYF.

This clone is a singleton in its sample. For the CDR3, the DNA is TGTGCCAGCAGTGAAGCCGGCGGGAGCAATCAGCCCCAGCATTTT. Translating it yields CASSEAGGSNQPQHF. The V gene is TRBV6-1, the J gene TRBJ1-5; the D is unclear. The CDR3 has 15 amino acids. Germline V gene sequence: CDR1 MNHNS, CDR2 SASEGT. Trimming took off 0 bases at V and 1 base at J, with 7 bases between the two ends.

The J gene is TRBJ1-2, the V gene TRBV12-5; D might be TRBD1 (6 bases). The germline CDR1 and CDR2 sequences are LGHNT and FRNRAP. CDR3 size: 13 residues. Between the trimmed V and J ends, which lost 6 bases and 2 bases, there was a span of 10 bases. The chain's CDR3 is CASGQDRNYGYTF. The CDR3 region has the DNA TGTGCTAGTGGCCAAGACAGGAACTATGGCTACACCTTC.

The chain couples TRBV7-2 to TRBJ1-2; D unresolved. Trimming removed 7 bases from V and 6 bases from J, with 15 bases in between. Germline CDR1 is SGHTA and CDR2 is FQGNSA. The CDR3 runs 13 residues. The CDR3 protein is CASTSPHGDGYTF. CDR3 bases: TGTGCCAGCACTTCCCCCCACGGGGATGGCTACACCTTC.

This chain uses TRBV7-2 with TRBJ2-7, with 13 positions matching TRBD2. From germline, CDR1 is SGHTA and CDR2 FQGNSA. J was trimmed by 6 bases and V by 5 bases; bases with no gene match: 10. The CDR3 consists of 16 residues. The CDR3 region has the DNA TGTGCCAGCAGCCCGACTAGCGGGGGGCCCCACCCCGAGCAGTACTTC. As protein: CASSPTSGGPHPEQYF.

CDR3 in DNA: TGTGCCAGTAGCCGGGGTTCCCAAGCTTTCTTT. Amino acids: CASSRGSQAFF. The chain combines TRBV19 with TRBJ1-1; no reliable D call. Trimming pared 6 bases from V and 9 bases from J, leaving 11 bases between. The CDR3 has 11 residues. Germline lookup yields CDR1 LNHDA and CDR2 SQIVND (reference sequence).

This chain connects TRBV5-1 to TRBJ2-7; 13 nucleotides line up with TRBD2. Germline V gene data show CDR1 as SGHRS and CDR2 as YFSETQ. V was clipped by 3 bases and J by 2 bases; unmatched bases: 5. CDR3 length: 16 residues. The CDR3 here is CASSSAGTSGAYEQYF. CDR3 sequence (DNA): TGCGCCAGCAGCTCCGCCGGGACTAGCGGGGCCTACGAGCAGTACTTC.

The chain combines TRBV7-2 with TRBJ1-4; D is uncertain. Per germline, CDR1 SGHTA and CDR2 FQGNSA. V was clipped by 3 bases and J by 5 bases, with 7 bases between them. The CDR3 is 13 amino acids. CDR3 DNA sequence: TGTGCCAGCAGCTTTCACAGCAATGAAAAACTGTTTTTT. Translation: CASSFHSNEKLFF.

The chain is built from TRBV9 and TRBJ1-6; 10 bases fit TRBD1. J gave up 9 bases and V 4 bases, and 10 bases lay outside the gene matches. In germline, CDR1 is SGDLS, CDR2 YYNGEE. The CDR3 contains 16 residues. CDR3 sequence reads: CASSPPGQGGGSPLHF. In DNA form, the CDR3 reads TGTGCCAGCAGCCCACCAGGACAGGGGGGGGGTTCACCCCTCCACTTT.

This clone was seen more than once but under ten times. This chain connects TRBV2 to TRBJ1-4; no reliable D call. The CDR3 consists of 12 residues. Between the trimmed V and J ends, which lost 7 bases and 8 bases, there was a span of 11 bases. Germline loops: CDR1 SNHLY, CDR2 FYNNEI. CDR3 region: CASNMYREKLFF. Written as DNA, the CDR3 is TGTGCCAGCAATATGTACCGGGAAAAACTGTTTTTT.

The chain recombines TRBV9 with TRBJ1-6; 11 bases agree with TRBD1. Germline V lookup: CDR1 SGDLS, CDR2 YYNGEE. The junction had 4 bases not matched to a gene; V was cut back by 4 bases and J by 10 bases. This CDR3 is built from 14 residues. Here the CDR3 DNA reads TGTGCCAGCAGCCCGGGGACAGGGGGATCACCCCTCCACTTT. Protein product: CASSPGTGGSPLHF.

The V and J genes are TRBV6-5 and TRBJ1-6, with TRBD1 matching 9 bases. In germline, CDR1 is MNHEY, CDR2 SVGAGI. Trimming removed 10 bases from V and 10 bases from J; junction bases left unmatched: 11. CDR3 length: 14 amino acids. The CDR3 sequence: CATKQGAHSSPLHF. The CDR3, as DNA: TGTGCCACCAAACAGGGGGCGCATTCGTCACCCCTCCACTTT.

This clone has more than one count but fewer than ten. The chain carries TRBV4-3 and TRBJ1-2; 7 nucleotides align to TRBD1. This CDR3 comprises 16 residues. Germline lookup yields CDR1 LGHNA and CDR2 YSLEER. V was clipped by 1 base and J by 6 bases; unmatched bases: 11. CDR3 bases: TGCGCCAGCAGCCAAGTTACAGGGGCCCGAGAGAATGGCTACACCTTC. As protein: CASSQVTGARENGYTF.

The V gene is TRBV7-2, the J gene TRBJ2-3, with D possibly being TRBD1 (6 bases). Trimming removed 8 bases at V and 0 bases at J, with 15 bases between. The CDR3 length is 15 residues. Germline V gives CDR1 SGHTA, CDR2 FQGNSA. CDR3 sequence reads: CASQQRTDSTDTQYF. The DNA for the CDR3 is TGTGCCAGCCAGCAGAGGACAGATAGCACAGATACGCAGTATTTT.

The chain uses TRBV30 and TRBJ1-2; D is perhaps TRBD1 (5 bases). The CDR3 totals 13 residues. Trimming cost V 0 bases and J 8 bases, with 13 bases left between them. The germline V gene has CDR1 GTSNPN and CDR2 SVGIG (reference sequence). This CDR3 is CAWSVGLGRGYTF. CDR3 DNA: TGTGCCTGGAGTGTAGGCCTGGGGCGCGGCTACACCTTC.

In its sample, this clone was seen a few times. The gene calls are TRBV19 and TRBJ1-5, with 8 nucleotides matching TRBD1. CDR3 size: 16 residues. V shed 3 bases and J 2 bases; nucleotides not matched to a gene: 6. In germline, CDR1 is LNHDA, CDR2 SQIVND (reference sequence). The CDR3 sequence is CASSMHRGSGNQPQHF. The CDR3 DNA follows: TGTGCCAGTAGTATGCACAGGGGGTCGGGCAATCAGCCCCAGCATTTT.

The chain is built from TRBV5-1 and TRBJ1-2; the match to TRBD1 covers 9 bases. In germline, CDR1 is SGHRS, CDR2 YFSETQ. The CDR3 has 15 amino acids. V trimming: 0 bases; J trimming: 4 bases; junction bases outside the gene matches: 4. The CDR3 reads CASSLVGDRAYGYTF. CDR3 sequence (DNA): TGCGCCAGCAGCTTGGTGGGGGACAGGGCCTATGGCTACACCTTC.

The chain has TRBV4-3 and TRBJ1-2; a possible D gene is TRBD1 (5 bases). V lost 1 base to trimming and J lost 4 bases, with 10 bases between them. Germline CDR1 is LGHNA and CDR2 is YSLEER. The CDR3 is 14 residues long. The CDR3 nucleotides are TGCGCCAGCAGCCAAGCCCGGGGGGGCTATGGCTACACCTTC. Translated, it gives CASSQARGGYGYTF.

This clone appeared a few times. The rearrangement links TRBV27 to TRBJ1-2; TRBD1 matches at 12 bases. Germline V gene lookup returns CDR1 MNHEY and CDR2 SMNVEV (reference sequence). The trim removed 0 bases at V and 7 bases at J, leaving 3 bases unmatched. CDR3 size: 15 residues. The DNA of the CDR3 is TGTGCCAGCAGTTTATCAGGGACAGGGGGCGGTGGCTACACCTTC. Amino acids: CASSLSGTGGGGYTF.

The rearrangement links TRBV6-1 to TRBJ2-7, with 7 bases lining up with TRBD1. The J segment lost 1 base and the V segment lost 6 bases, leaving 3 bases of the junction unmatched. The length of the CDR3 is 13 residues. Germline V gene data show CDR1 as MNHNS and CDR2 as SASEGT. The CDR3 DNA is TGTGCCAGCAGAAGGGGGCAGTCCTACGAGCAGTACTTC. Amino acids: CASRRGQSYEQYF.

CDR3 in DNA: TGTGCCAGCTCACCCGATTTTGGGACAGGGGTCGAGCAGTACTTC. Translation: CASSPDFGTGVEQYF. The chain joins TRBV18 to TRBJ2-7; 10 bases are a match to TRBD1. Trimming took 3 bases from V and 6 from J; bases not matched to a gene: 8. Germline V gives CDR1 KGHSH, CDR2 LQKENI. This CDR3 comprises 15 residues.

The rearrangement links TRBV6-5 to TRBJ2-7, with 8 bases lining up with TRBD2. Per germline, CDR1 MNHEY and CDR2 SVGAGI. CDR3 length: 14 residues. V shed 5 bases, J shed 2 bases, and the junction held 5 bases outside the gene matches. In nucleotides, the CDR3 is TGTGCCAGCAGTCCCCCGGGACTAGCCTACGAGCAGTACTTC. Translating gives CASSPPGLAYEQYF.

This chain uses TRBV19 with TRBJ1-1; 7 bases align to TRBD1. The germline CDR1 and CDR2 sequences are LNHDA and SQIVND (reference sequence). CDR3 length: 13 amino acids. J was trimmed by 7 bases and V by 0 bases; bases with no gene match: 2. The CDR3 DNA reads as TGTGCCAGTAGTATAGACAGGACAGGTGAAGCTTTCTTT. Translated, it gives CASSIDRTGEAFF.

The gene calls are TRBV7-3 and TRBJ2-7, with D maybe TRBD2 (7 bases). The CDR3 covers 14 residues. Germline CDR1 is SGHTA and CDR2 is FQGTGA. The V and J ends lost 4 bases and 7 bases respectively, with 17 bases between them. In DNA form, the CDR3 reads TGTGCCAGCAGCTATCGACAGGCAGCGGGGGAGCAGTACTTC. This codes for CASSYRQAAGEQYF.

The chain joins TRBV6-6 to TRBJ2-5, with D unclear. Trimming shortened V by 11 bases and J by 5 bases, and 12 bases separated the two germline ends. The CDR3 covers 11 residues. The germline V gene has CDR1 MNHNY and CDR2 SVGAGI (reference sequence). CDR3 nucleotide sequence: TGTGCCGGCCAGTCCGGGGAGACCCAGTACTTC. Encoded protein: CAGQSGETQYF.

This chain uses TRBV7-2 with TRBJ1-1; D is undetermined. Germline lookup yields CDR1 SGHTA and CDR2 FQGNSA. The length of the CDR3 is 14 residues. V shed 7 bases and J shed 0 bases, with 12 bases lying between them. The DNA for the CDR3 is TGTGCCAGCACCCAACTGGCGGTGAACACTGAAGCTTTCTTT. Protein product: CASTQLAVNTEAFF.

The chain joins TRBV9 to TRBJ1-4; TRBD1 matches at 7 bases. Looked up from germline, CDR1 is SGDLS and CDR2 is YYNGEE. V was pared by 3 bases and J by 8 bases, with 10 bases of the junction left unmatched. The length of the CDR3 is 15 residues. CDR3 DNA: TGTGCCAGCAGCGGGGGGACAGCCGCCGGGGAAAAACTGTTTTTT. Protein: CASSGGTAAGEKLFF. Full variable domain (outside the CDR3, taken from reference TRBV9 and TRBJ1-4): DSGVTQTPKHLITATGQRVTLRCSPRSGDLSVYWYQQSLDQGLQFLIQYYNGEERAKGNILERFSAQQFPDLHSELNLSSLELGDSALYFCASSGGTAAGEKLFFGSGTQLSVL.

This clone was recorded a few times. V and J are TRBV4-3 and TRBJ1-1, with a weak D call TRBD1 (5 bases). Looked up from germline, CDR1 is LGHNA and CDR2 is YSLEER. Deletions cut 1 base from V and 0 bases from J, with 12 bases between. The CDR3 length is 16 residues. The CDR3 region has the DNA TGCGCCAGCAGCCAAGGCCCCAGGGTGGTGAACACTGAAGCTTTCTTT. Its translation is CASSQGPRVVNTEAFF.

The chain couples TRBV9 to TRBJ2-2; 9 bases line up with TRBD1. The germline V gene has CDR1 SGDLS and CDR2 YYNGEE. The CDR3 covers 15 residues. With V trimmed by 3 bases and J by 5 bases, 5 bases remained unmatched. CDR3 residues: CASSADRGGTGELFF. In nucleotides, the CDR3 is TGTGCCAGCAGCGCGGACAGGGGAGGTACCGGGGAGCTGTTTTTT.